These T cell receptor beta chains were read from a single sample in a study of T cell repertoires in cytomegalovirus infection. TCRdb independently ran MiXCR on the reads; one entry per CDR3 protein. The sample carries about 230,000 distinct CDR3 sequences, 6.5% recorded once. The specimen sequenced was PBMCs. The receptors shown here come from a human donor in good health (CMV status not recorded). Some clones in this sample may be carry-over from other donors' samples. Each CDR3 is given with its conserved first and last residue. D genes are given only for firm matches. Part of the rows lack a size; the others show once, few, many or a class for expanded clones.

d_call	clone_size	j_call	v_call	cdr3_aa	cdr3_nt
.	.	TRBJ2-2	TRBV5-5	CASSLLGGTDTGELFF	TGTGCCAGCAGCTTGCTGGGCGGGACGGACACCGGGGAGCTGTTTTTT
.	many	TRBJ2-5	TRBV20-1	CSARVLGSETQYF	TGCAGTGCTAGAGTTCTCGGATCGGAGACCCAGTACTTC
TRBD1	many	TRBJ1-1	TRBV7-2	CASSLAWQGARMNTEAFF	TGTGCCAGCAGCTTAGCGTGGCAGGGGGCGAGGATGAACACTGAAGCTTTCTTT
TRBD1	many	TRBJ2-2	TRBV20-1	CSASEGAHAGELFF	TGCAGTGCTAGCGAGGGGGCGCATGCCGGGGAGCTGTTTTTT
.	many	TRBJ1-1	TRBV23-1	CASSPREAFF	TGCGCCAGCAGTCCCAGAGAAGCTTTCTTT
TRBD1	many	TRBJ2-5	TRBV7-2	CASSFAPGGETQYF	TGTGCCAGCAGCTTCGCCCCAGGGGGAGAGACCCAGTACTTC
TRBD1	few	TRBJ1-5	TRBV29-1	CSVSIDRDEAPQHF	TGCAGCGTTTCCATCGACAGGGACGAAGCCCCCCAGCATTTT
.	many	TRBJ2-5	TRBV7-8	CASSPIELETRETQYF	TGTGCCAGCAGCCCCATTGAACTAGAGACGCGGGAGACCCAGTACTTC
TRBD1	many	TRBJ2-7	TRBV28	CASSLDGQGRYEQYF	TGTGCCAGCAGTTTAGACGGACAGGGCCGCTACGAGCAGTACTTC
.	many	TRBJ1-3	TRBV7-9	CASSPISGNTIYF	TGTGCCAGCAGCCCGATCTCTGGAAACACCATATATTTT
.	many	TRBJ2-1	TRBV2	CASTFGGSYNEQFF	TGTGCCAGCACATTCGGGGGATCCTACAATGAGCAGTTCTTC
.	many	TRBJ1-1	TRBV2	CASSPERHTEAFF	TGTGCCAGCAGTCCCGAGCGTCACACTGAAGCTTTCTTT
.	many	TRBJ1-1	TRBV7-2	CASSLGSKETEAFF	TGTGCCAGCAGCTTAGGGAGCAAGGAGACTGAAGCTTTCTTT
.	many	TRBJ2-5	TRBV28	CASSAGLGEETQYF	TGTGCCAGCAGTGCCGGGTTGGGAGAAGAGACCCAGTACTTC
.	many	TRBJ1-2	TRBV15	CATSRDGDRGFQTF	TGTGCCACCAGCAGAGATGGGGACCGCGGATTCCAAACCTTC
TRBD2	few	TRBJ2-1	TRBV5-1	CASSQLAGGDNEQFF	TGCGCCAGCAGCCAACTAGCGGGGGGGGACAATGAGCAGTTCTTC
.	many	TRBJ1-5	TRBV2	CASSEFRGDQPQHF	TGTGCCAGCAGTGAATTCCGGGGTGATCAGCCCCAGCATTTT
.	many	TRBJ2-2	TRBV6-5	CASRRRANTGELFF	TGTGCCAGCCGGCGAAGGGCTAACACCGGGGAGCTGTTTTTT
.	many	TRBJ1-5	TRBV7-2	CASSLGAVRDQPQHF	TGTGCCAGCAGCTTAGGGGCAGTTCGCGATCAGCCCCAGCATTTT
.	few	TRBJ1-5	TRBV19	CASRRDRVMVREPQHF	TGTGCCAGTAGGAGGGATCGGGTGATGGTCAGGGAGCCCCAGCATTTT
.	many	TRBJ2-3	TRBV7-9	CASTNSTDTQYF	TGTGCCAGCACAAACAGCACAGATACGCAGTATTTT
.	many	TRBJ1-5	TRBV6-2/TRBV6-3	CASTSPGTAQPQHF	TGTGCCAGCACCTCTCCAGGGACGGCTCAGCCCCAGCATTTT
.	many	TRBJ2-7	TRBV7-2	CASSLKYEQYF	TGTGCCAGCAGCCTAAAATACGAGCAGTACTTC
TRBD1	many	TRBJ1-2	TRBV29-1	CSVWTGNGGYTF	TGCAGCGTTTGGACAGGGAACGGCGGCTACACCTTC
.	many	TRBJ2-5	TRBV23-1	CASSQSSRETQYF	TGCGCCAGCAGTCAATCAAGTAGAGAGACCCAGTACTTC
TRBD2	.	TRBJ2-1	TRBV3-1	CASSQSPGGPSGGVQFF	TGTGCCAGCAGCCAATCTCCTGGGGGGCCTAGCGGGGGGGTCCAGTTCTTC
TRBD1	many	TRBJ1-4	TRBV20-1	CSARTGGREKLFF	TGCAGTGCTAGGACAGGGGGGCGAGAAAAACTGTTTTTT
.	few	TRBJ2-1	TRBV20-1	CSAADEGNEQFF	TGCAGTGCTGCGGACGAGGGAAATGAGCAGTTCTTC
.	many	TRBJ2-1	TRBV5-5	CASSLNPLYNEQFF	TGTGCCAGCAGCTTGAATCCACTTTACAATGAGCAGTTCTTC
.	many	TRBJ2-5	TRBV11-2	CASSILGGVIETQYF	TGTGCCAGCAGCATACTAGGGGGGGTCATAGAGACCCAGTACTTC
TRBD1	many	TRBJ2-1	TRBV20-1	CSAMGQGRDEQFF	TGCAGTGCCATGGGACAGGGGAGGGATGAGCAGTTCTTC
.	.	TRBJ2-5	TRBV11-2	CACSSTGGRGDQETQYF	TGTGCCTGCAGCTCAACCGGTGGCAGGGGGGACCAAGAGACCCAGTACTTC
.	many	TRBJ2-3	TRBV4-1	CASSQEDDQADTQYF	TGCGCCAGCAGCCAAGAAGACGATCAGGCAGATACGCAGTATTTT
.	many	TRBJ1-4	TRBV29-1	CSVNLDGEKLFF	TGCAGCGTTAACCTAGACGGGGAAAAACTGTTTTTT
.	many	TRBJ2-3	TRBV29-1	CSVEGSGTDTQYF	TGCAGCGTTGAGGGTTCGGGCACAGATACGCAGTATTTT
.	many	TRBJ2-7	TRBV7-9	CASSLPTEGVSSYEQYF	TGTGCCAGCAGCTTACCAACCGAGGGGGTGAGCTCCTACGAGCAGTACTTC
.	many	TRBJ2-1	TRBV28	CASSFLAGEYNEQFF	TGTGCCAGCAGTTTCTTGGCAGGGGAATACAATGAGCAGTTCTTC
TRBD2	.	TRBJ2-3	TRBV27	CASYRWSGGFTDTQYF	TGTGCCAGCTACCGGTGGAGCGGGGGGTTCACAGATACGCAGTATTTT
TRBD1	many	TRBJ1-6	TRBV12-3/TRBV12-4	CASSFSGTGGKSPLHF	TGTGCCAGCAGTTTTTCCGGGACAGGGGGCAAGTCACCCCTCCACTTT
.	many	TRBJ1-2	TRBV7-2	CASSLEGLTRGYTF	TGTGCCAGCAGCTTAGAAGGTCTGACGAGGGGCTACACCTTC
TRBD1	many	TRBJ2-1	TRBV7-2	CASSNPGQGQFF	TGTGCCAGCAGCAATCCGGGACAGGGTCAGTTCTTC
TRBD1	.	TRBJ1-1	TRBV9	CASSVTGGGTEAFF	TGTGCCAGCAGCGTTACAGGGGGCGGGACTGAAGCTTTCTTT
TRBD1	.	TRBJ2-7	TRBV5-1	CASSWGQGSYEQYF	TGCGCCAGCAGCTGGGGACAGGGAAGTTACGAGCAGTACTTC
.	many	TRBJ1-3	TRBV14	CASSQSLNRRGNTIYF	TGTGCCAGCAGCCAAAGTTTGAACCGGAGGGGAAACACCATATATTTT
.	many	TRBJ2-1	TRBV4-1	CASSPNPPLLGEQFF	TGCGCCAGCAGCCCAAACCCCCCTCTCTTGGGTGAGCAGTTCTTC